This TCR beta chain was captured by sequencing in a study of breast tumors, draining lymph nodes, adjacent tissues. General study results and limits: Data only fit, rather than demonstrated, lymph node origin of most tumor T cells. Tumors had less TCR diversity than lymph nodes, more than nontumor tissue. Findings are consistent with lymph node origin and intratumoral expansion of most tumor T cells.

TCRdb reprocessed the multiplex PCR reads via MiXCR and lists one record per CDR3 protein. Altogether around 20,000 distinct CDR3 sequences are present, roughly 30% being singletons, with the ten largest covering 8.5% to 14%. This clonotype was observed at least ten times. What it binds is unknown. Source material: breast tumor tissue. This receptor was taken from a female donor with breast cancer. Some clones in this sample may be carry-over from other donors' samples.

CDR3 amino acids: CASGHGQEETQYF. CDR3 coding DNA: TGTGCTAGTGGTCACGGACAGGAAGAGACCCAGTACTTC. The chain links TRBV12-5 to TRBJ2-5, with TRBD1 identical over 7 bases. The trim removed 5 bases at V and 3 bases at J, leaving 3 bases unmatched. There are 13 residues in the CDR3. The germline gives CDR1 LGHNT, CDR2 FRNRAP.